The sequence of this T cell receptor (beta chain) was determined in a study of shared clonotypes between healthy human individuals (TCRdb year 2020). As for the study more broadly: A few men and a couple of women, aged 18 to 49 years, made up the cohort. For each donor, CD4 naive and CD4 memory were each run on three plates, CD8 naive on two plates, and CD8 memory on one plate. To estimate repertoire size and how much clonotype sharing occurs between individuals, the study deeply sequenced the blood TCR repertoires of roughly 5 healthy adults. Libraries were prepared and TCR repertoires were sequenced by different laboratories using diverse techniques, in order to increase sequencing depth and limit assay-specific biases. Leukapheresis yielded between about 0.9 and 9.5 billion PBMCs per donor.

Spanning cysteine to phenylalanine, the CDR3 consists of 13 amino acids. Here the CDR3 DNA is all that survives: 39 bases in frame from base 1. The germline V gene (reference sequence) provides CDR1 MNHEY and CDR2 SMNVEV. V gives up 5 bases and J gives up 5 bases, and the segment between their germline ends measures 12 bases. Using the deep immunoSEQ assay, TCR CDR3 regions were amplified from genomic DNA by multiplex PCR. Extracted genomic DNA from each cell subset was spread evenly across all wells of several immunoSEQ 96-well plates, with each plate serving as a replicate. For sorted subsets, around 200 ng genomic DNA, equal to tens of thousands of T cell genomes, was loaded into each replicate PCR. Purified libraries were quantified with a Qubit 3.0 fluorometer, sized on a Bioanalyzer 2100, and re-quantified with the KAPA Library Quantification kit. A separate single-read 150-cycle Illumina NextSeq 550 flow cell was used to sequence each immunoSEQ 96-well plate. Under the source paper's analysis protocol: Because only junctional sequences without quality scores were contained in the immunoSEQ output, filtering matching that applied to full-length reads could not be performed. To assign V/J genes and CDR3, sequences were annotated using PyIR, a Python wrapper for IgBLAST v1.9, with IMGT germline references. Reads were filtered out if the reads had weak V/J assignments (E-value above 1e-6), no CDR3, stop codons, out-of-frame junctions, or ambiguous translated residues. V3J clonotypes were defined as sequences sharing the same inferred V gene, J gene, and CDR3 amino acid sequence. Percentage overlap between repertoires was calculated by dividing the number of shared unique clonotypes by the size of the smaller repertoire. Richness of each repertoire was evaluated using RTK rarefaction, the Chao1 estimator, and Recon v2.1 estimates of unobserved clonotypes. Generation probabilities for all TCRbeta clonotypes obtained by the gDNA method from a handful of donors were computed using OLGA. Here the immuneACCESS table is served through TCRdb, limited to in-frame sequences with V and J called. Missing clones are a known gap in these copies; in checked studies unresolved V genes cover under half, and the rest lacks a known reason. That table furnishes V, J and clone size, whereas the DNA furnished D and trimming. The sample table contains roughly 380,000 clones; only one count was recorded for 96% of them. About 0.34% of the sample rests with the top ten.

Beyond this particular receptor, the publication reports: Roughly 5% of naive CD4, around 3.5% of naive CD8, around 2.3% of memory CD4, and around 0.4% of memory CD8 clonotypes were shared across several donors. Naive subsets generally had larger estimated clonotype richness than memory subsets. Even with the large sequencing depth, rarefaction of the sorted-subset datasets indicated that sequencing was incomplete. Pairwise subsampling led to the expectation that sequencing depth would affect the degree of clonotype sharing among donors. The small number of donors limited the genetic and exposure-history diversity represented. Only blood was sampled, and tissue TCR repertoires likely differ from those in blood. Higher generation probabilities were observed for clonotypes shared by all four sorted-subset donors than for non-shared clonotypes.

The donors were healthy, HIV-negative adults with no recently reported acute infections or vaccinations. Every donor was a Caucasian adult residing in Nashville, Tennessee, USA. CD8 memory samples consisted of magnetically selected CD45RO+ cells combined with CCR7-negative CD45RA+ effector memory (TemRA) cells. Blood was obtained by leukapheresis, after which PBMCs were separated by Ficoll-Histopaque density gradient centrifugation and cryopreserved in liquid nitrogen vapor phase. Analytical flow cytometry was used to check the purity and quantity of every magnetically sorted T cell population. Genomic DNA was isolated from each sorted fraction and quantified by UV absorbance on a Nanodrop 2000c. A word on this clone: Its recognized antigen is unknown. Base qualities were left out, and no much larger clone turns up one base away.

This receptor was taken from a man in his thirties or forties in good health. The sequencing sample was made of memory CD8+ T cells sorted from blood. The sample's cell subset or site, from its label and the paper: CD45RO+ cells pooled with CCR7-negative TemRA cells. The V and J genes are TRBV27 and TRBJ1-1, with no confident D gene call. The CDR3 is CASSINSDTEAFF. The DNA sequence follows: TGTGCCAGCAGTATTAACAGCGATACTGAAGCTTTCTTT.